This T cell receptor beta chain was identified in a study of shared clonotypes between healthy human individuals. As originally analysed: Filtering differed, since immunoSEQ gave only junction sequences and no quality scores. The data were produced by immunoSEQ multiplex PCR, yet TCRdb's version contains in-frame clones alone and is incomplete. Clone size and V and J calls were adopted from that table, with D and trimming inferred from the DNA. This table holds 1.5 million to 2.5 million clones, approximately 94% found once. Positively selected for CCR7, the CD45RO-negative cells used as naive CD8 cells excluded terminally differentiated effector memory CD45RA+ cells. CDR1 is SGHRS and CDR2 is YFSETQ in the germline V gene. This CDR3 spans 14 amino acids. Between the trimmed V and J ends, which lost 4 bases and 0 bases, there was a span of 10 bases. As for this clone: Its antigen remains unidentified. This sample also contains other DNA sequences that code for the same CDR3.

The study, taken as a whole, reports: Sampling covered nothing but blood. Tissue TCR repertoires likely differ from those found in blood. Roughly 5% of naive CD4 clonotypes were shared across a handful of donors.

The chain links TRBV5-1 to TRBJ1-1; unclear D gene. The source material was naive CD8+ T cells sorted from blood. The clonotype originates from a man aged 18 to 35 in good health. The CDR3 sequence: CASSLDGLNTEAFF. CDR3 coding DNA: TGCGCCAGCAGCCTGGACGGCTTGAACACTGAAGCTTTCTTT.